A single T cell receptor beta chain is shown here with its context. Its target is unknown. This entry is derived from a study of T cells in Graves' hyperthyroidism and ophthalmopathy. Any patient presenting with uncontrolled infection, other autoimmune disease, pregnancy or lactation was left out. Study-wide findings and caveats: Model-based prediction identified ophthalmopathy a median approximately 6.2 months prior to its onset.

The source material, RNA transcripts, was used to amplify TCR beta CDR3 regions. RT-PCR in the first round (using the HTBI primer set) targeted the TCR CDR3. TCRdb recomputed calls from the multiplex PCR reads with MiXCR, one row per CDR3 protein. The repertoire has about 52,000 distinct CDR3 sequences, roughly 50% of them found once; the top ten carry about 8.9%. The CDR3 extends over 12 amino acids. Germline loops: CDR1 SQVTM, CDR2 ANQGSEA. V dropped 6 bases and J dropped 5; count of bases not matched to a gene: 6. V is TRBV29-1 and J is TRBJ2-7, with 8 nucleotides matching TRBD1. The clonotype originates from a woman aged 45 to 65 with Graves' ophthalmopathy. The sequencing input was blood. The CDR3 is CSVGGQGHEQYF. The CDR3, as DNA: TGCAGCGTCGGCGGACAGGGCCACGAGCAGTACTTC.